This T cell receptor (beta chain) was obtained from a study of blood T cell repertoires in COVID-19 (dated by TCRdb to the early 2020s). For the wider study: Samples from collaborators originated in the United States, Italy and Spain and spanned both the acute and convalescent phases of COVID-19. The repertoires were released in a freely available public database intended as a resource for research on the immune response to SARS-CoV-2. Samples were obtained from the ongoing ImmuneRACE study (first 160 participants) and from about 1,300 subjects provided by 6 global collaborators. HLA class I and class II types, where available, came from metadata supplied by the sample provider rather than from assay-based typing. The material from the prospective study consisted of cDNA or gDNA derived from T cells, B-cell-depleted T cells, or PBMCs. Subjects who had been exposed to COVID-19, were actively infected with it, or had recovered from it provided the deeply sampled blood TCRbeta repertoires that made up the dataset. The sample metadata nearly always contained a de-identified subject ID, COVID-19 status, age in years and sex. What the authors observed across the whole study: How much clinical and demographic metadata was included differed by source and by participant, and the metadata was provided uncurated.

Of note for this clone: The clone's antigen remains unknown. No base-level quality is on record; no much larger clone is a single base apart.

The germline V gene encodes CDR1 GTSNPN and CDR2 SVGIG (reference sequence). V is pruned by 2 bases and J by 8 bases, leaving 5 bases of the junction without a gene match. Its CDR3 holds 15 amino acids, cysteine through phenylalanine. Only the CDR3 region is kept as DNA, spanning 45 bases read in frame from base 1. Whole blood was collected in K2EDTA tubes by collaborating institutions according to the institutions' own protocols. For TCRbeta analysis, collaborator samples were shipped as frozen whole blood, as isolated PBMCs, or as DNA extracted from either sample type. The immunoSEQ Assay, a bias-controlled multiplex PCR, was used to amplify TCRbeta CDR3 regions from genomic DNA. The authors' analysis ran thus. Nucleated cell counts per sample were estimated from amplification of reference gene primers within the assay. Sequence reads were collapsed and filtered to measure the absolute abundance of every unique TCRbeta CDR3 rearrangement. Productive Simpson clonality was computed per sample as the square root of Simpson's diversity index over productive rearrangements. Entries here come from immuneACCESS through TCRdb and include only in-frame sequences with V and J called. Some clones fail to appear in such tables; in the studies checked, an unresolved V gene covers under half of the shortfall, and the cause of the remainder is unknown. V and J calls and clone size follow that table, whereas D and trimming were derived from the DNA. The sample yields about 110,000 clones; approximately 83% were counted once. The top ten clones comprise about 3.8% of the sample.

Sequenced material: peripheral blood. The source is a man over 45 with acute or convalescent COVID-19. The chain is encoded by TRBV30 joined to TRBJ2-1, with TRBD2 matching 14 junction bases. The CDR3 reads CAWSRGLAGVYEQFF. The DNA sequence follows: TGTGCCTGGAGTCGGGGACTAGCGGGAGTTTATGAGCAGTTCTTC.